This entry concerns a single T cell receptor (beta chain). This clonotype occurred a few times. There is no known antigen for this receptor. Base-call qualities are not available, and no considerably larger clone is one nucleotide away. Library creation used 5' RACE. TCRdb shows the sequencer as Illumina HiSeq 2000. Template switching introduced a universal primer binding site; the final cDNA contained a unique molecular identifier, enabling accurate counting of TCR cDNA molecules. Specific primers in the conserved constant-segment region were used to synthesize first-strand cDNA for TCR alpha and beta chains. To control for contamination, every cDNA library carried two barcodes: a SMART-Mk sample barcode plus Illumina barcodes. TruSeq adapter sequences, together with Illumina sample barcodes, were added in two successive PCR steps. TCR alpha and beta cDNA libraries were sequenced on the Illumina HiSeq platform with custom primers. Per the authors' processing: MiGEC processed the raw reads to extract unique molecular identifiers, while MiXCR was used to determine the CDR3 positions. Recombination models were inferred per individual with the repgenHMM and IGoR tools using an EM algorithm. Shared clonotypes were analyzed with the tcR package in R, and sharing was normalized by the product of cloneset sizes. To study raw recombination free of thymic and clonal selection effects, out-of-frame nonproductive sequences were analyzed. TCRdb reanalyzed the raw reads on its own, using fastp at Q25 for trimming and MiXCR for clone calling, and kept in-frame beta chains. Identical CDR3 proteins give one entry, which carries the most common genes and DNA. The V and J calls and clone size come from TCRdb's table, not from the authors' own analysis. This sample gives around 530,000 distinct CDR3 sequences in total; approximately 14% of them show up just once. Roughly 0.46% of the sample comes from the top ten.

These data originate in a study of identical twins listed by TCRdb under 2016. About the investigation overall: The study deep-sequenced TCR alpha and beta repertoires from monozygotic twins, unrelated adults of various ages and cord blood to test whether fetal clonotypes persist. To rule out contamination, the twin experiments were replicated at different times with different library preparation protocols. The paper as a whole reports these results and caveats: Conclusions relied on cross-sectional statistical analysis, since the same donors could not be followed over many years. Fewer insertions were carried by abundant cord blood beta clonotypes; a weaker similar trend was observed in young adult naive repertoires, while no such trend was observed in memory repertoires. Invariant T cells such as MAIT and iNKT could partly confound zero-insertion analyses, although diverse VJ usage argued against such confounding for most clonotypes. In monozygotic twins, recombination models systematically underestimated out-of-frame TCR alpha sharing, but the models matched the sharing seen between unrelated individuals. In beta out-of-frame sequences, excess twin sharing was weaker, because having fewer shared sequences lowered the signal-to-noise ratio. Out-of-frame TCR alpha sequences shared between twins showed an excess of low generation-probability sequences compared with coincidental sharing between unrelated individuals.

Trimming removed 4 bases from V and 4 bases from J, leaving 14 bases between the germline ends. Reading the germline V gene gives CDR1 MDHEN and CDR2 SYDVKM. The CDR3 numbers 14 residues from cysteine through phenylalanine. Left in the record is the CDR3 DNA by itself, 42 bases read in frame from the first base. All donors were healthy Caucasians. Three pairs of female monozygotic twins, all aged about 18 to 29 years, made up the twin cohort. Positive isolation kits from Invitrogen were used to isolate the CD4+ and CD8+ T cell populations. This same sample was also taken into another study, of yellow fever vaccine responses in identical twins. Per that second paper: The authors reported that the T cell response to vaccination in identical twins appeared partly convergent and partly personalized. The study precisely tracked vaccine-responding T cell clones in identical twins.

This receptor was obtained from a woman aged 18-30 years in good health. Sequenced: CD4+ T cells sorted from blood. The chain is made from TRBV28 and TRBJ2-7; TRBD2 might be the D gene, on 5 matching bases. The encoded CDR3 is CASSSLSGVYEQYF. Read as DNA, the sequence is TGTGCCAGCAGTTCCCTATCCGGGGTGTACGAGCAGTACTTC. The variable domain in full, with residues beyond the CDR3 obtained from the reference TRBV28 and TRBJ2-7 genes, is DVKVTQSSRYLVKRTGEKVFLECVQDMDHENMFWYRQDPGLGLRLIYFSYDVKMKEKGDIPEGYSVSREKKERFSLILESASTNQTSMYLCASSSLSGVYEQYFGPGTRLTVT.